This T cell receptor beta chain was sequenced for a study of CD8+CD57+ T cells in acquired aplastic anemia listed by TCRdb under 2018. Regarding the research as a whole: A mean of roughly 3.2 ug of DNA, ranging from about 0.19 to 30 ug, was extracted from sorted CD4+ and CD8+ cells. CD8+CD57+ expansion was defined as frequency above the mean frequency observed in healthy subjects. Study-wide findings and limitations: Roughly 30 CD8+ CDR3 sequences were found to be shared between patients and controls, but these sequences appeared to be highly expressed in patients and within the immunodominant clones of the patients. No significant difference in CD8+ Simpson's diversity was found between patients and healthy controls (P=0.060).

Concerning this clonotype: The target of this receptor is not known. No clone much larger than this one lies a single base away; base qualities are absent.

Expansion of CD8+CD57+ cells had been shown by flow cytometry in the patients chosen for sequencing. All patients had severe acquired aplastic anemia diagnosed by International Study of Aplastic Anemia and Agranulocytosis and Camitta criteria. No patient had received any therapy when blood was sampled. In the study, sorted CD4+ and CD8+ blood T cells from patients with severe aplastic anemia and from healthy subjects underwent deep sequencing of TCR repertoires. Patients were enrolled under clinicaltrials.gov protocols 00001620, 01623167, 00001397, 00071045, 00081523 and 00961064 in the USA. Ficoll-Paque density gradient centrifugation was used to isolate peripheral blood mononuclear cells. Before DNA was extracted, CD4+ and CD8+ T cells were sorted using either FACS or magnetic beads. TCR beta VDJ combination and CDR3 sequence profiling used genomic DNA as the template. TCR repertoire sequencing was run on an Illumina HiSeq 2000. Per the original workflow: Repertoire assessment relied on Simpson's diversity index, CDR3 size and DJ length profiles, and TRBV/TRBJ rearrangement plots. The immunodominant clone was defined as the most abundant DNA sequence in deep sequencing data. CDR3 amino acid sequences were checked for sharing across subjects and were also compared against the VDJdb database and published repertoires. TCRdb itself trimmed the public reads at Q25 with fastp, ran MiXCR and retained productive beta chains. Each entry is one CDR3 protein sequence, shown with its most common DNA and genes. The V and J calls shown here were made by TCRdb, not taken from the authors' results. The sample table lists hundreds of thousands of distinct CDR3 sequences, approximately 86% of them with a count of one. Jointly, the top ten make up 42% of the sample.

From the cysteine up to the phenylalanine, the CDR3 has a length of 12 residues. Here the CDR3 DNA is all that survives: 36 bases in frame from base 1. As encoded in the germline V gene (reference sequence), CDR1 is SGHAT while CDR2 is FQDESV. Here V drops 11 bases and J drops 7 bases, and the junction holds 10 bases not matched to any gene. The sample taken for sequencing was sorted CD4+, CD8+, or CD8+CD57+ T cells (not recorded which) from PBMCs. This clonotype was sampled from a human donor with aplastic anemia. Recombination connected TRBV11-1 to TRBJ2-5; a stretch of 7 junction bases matches TRBD1. The sequence in DNA is TGTGCCGGCAAGGGGGCTAGGGTGACCCAGTACTTC. Its protein product is CAGKGARVTQYF.